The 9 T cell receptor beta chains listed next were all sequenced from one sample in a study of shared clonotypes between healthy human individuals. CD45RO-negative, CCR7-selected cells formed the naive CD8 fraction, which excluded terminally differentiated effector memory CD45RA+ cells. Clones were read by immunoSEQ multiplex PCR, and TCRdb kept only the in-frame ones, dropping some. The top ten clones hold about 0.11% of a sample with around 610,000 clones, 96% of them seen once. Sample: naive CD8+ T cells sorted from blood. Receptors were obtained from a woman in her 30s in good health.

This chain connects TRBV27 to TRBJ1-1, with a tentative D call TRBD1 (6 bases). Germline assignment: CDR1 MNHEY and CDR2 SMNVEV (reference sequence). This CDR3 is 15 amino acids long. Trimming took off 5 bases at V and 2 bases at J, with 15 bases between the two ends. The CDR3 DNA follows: TGTGCCAGCAGTCCATTAGGGGGTTCAAACACTGAAGCTTTCTTT. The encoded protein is CASSPLGGSNTEAFF.

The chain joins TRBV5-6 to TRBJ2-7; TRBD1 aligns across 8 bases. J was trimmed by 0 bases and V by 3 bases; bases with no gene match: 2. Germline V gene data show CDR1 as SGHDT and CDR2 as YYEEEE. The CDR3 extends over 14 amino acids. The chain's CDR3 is CASSSGTGSYEQYF. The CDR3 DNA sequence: TGTGCCAGCAGCTCCGGGACAGGCTCCTACGAGCAGTACTTC.

The CDR3 here is CASTGGFGTDTQYF. The CDR3 coding sequence is TGTGCCAGCACCGGAGGGTTCGGCACAGATACGCAGTATTTT. This sequence joins TRBV7-9 and TRBJ2-3; possible D gene TRBD2, 6 bases. The CDR3 consists of 14 residues. With 7 bases removed from V and 1 base from J, the gap between germline ends came to 12 bases. Germline-derived CDR1 and CDR2 are SEHNR and FQNEAQ (reference sequence).

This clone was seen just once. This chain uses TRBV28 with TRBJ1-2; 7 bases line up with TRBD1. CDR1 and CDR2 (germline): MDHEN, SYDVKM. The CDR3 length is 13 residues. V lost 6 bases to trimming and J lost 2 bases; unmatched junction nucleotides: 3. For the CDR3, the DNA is TGTGCCAGCAGGTTGACAGGGAACTATGGCTACACCTTC. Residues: CASRLTGNYGYTF.

CDR3 nucleotides: TGTGCCAGCAGCTCACTAGCTCTGTTAGTAACAGAGACCCAGTACTTC. It specifies CASSSLALLVTETQYF. The gene calls are TRBV7-2 and TRBJ2-5, with TRBD2 as a possible D gene (6 bases). Germline CDR1 reads SGHTA; CDR2 reads FQGNSA. The CDR3 consists of 16 residues. V lost 4 bases and J lost 4, with 19 bases in between. The full variable domain, rest sourced from reference TRBV7-2 and TRBJ2-5, is GAGVSQSPSNKVTEKGKDVELRCDPISGHTALYWYRQSLGQGLEFLIYFQGNSAPDKSGLPSDRFSAERTGGSVSTLTIQRTQQEDSAVYLCASSSLALLVTETQYFGPGTRLLVL.

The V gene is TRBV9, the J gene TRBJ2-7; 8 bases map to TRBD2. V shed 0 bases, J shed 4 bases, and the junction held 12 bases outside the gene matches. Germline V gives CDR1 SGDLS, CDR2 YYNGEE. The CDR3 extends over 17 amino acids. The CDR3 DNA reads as TGTGCCAGCAGCGTAGGCTTTACGGGAGCGGGGGTATACGAGCAGTACTTC. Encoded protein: CASSVGFTGAGVYEQYF.

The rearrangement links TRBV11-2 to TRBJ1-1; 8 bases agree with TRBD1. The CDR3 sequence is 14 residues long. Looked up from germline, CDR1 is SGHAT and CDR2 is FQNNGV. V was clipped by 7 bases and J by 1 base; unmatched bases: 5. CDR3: CASIQGARNTEAFF. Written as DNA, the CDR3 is TGTGCCAGCATCCAGGGGGCCAGGAACACTGAAGCTTTCTTT.

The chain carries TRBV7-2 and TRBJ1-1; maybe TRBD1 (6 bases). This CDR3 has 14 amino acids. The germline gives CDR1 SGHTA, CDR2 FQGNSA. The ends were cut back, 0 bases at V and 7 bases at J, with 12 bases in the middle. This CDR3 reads CASSLAPGVGEAFF. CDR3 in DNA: TGTGCCAGCAGCTTAGCCCCAGGGGTGGGTGAAGCTTTCTTT.

Here the CDR3 DNA reads TGTGCCAGCAGCCAAAGGGTTCAATCCTTTTACGAGCAGTACTTC. This gives the protein CASSQRVQSFYEQYF. The rearrangement uses TRBV28 and TRBJ2-7, with no clear D. Per the germline V gene, CDR1 is MDHEN and CDR2 is SYDVKM. Trimming shortened V by 6 bases and J by 4 bases, and 19 bases separated the two germline ends. The CDR3 contains 15 residues.